The clone carrying this T cell receptor beta chain qualifies as medium-sized. Its antigen is not known. The read ends 3 residues early relative to the CDR3; the germline J gene fills the gap. CVID and control samples used equivalent genomic DNA input. TCRdb's table, derived via immunoSEQ multiplex PCR, lists solely in-frame clones and lacks some. This repertoire holds around 9,200 clones, and none appear only once. Trimming left V 5 bases short and J 0 bases short, with 13 bases between. CDR1 is SGHTA and CDR2 is FQGNSA in the germline V gene. The length of the CDR3 is 15 residues. This sample was included in a study of T cell clonality in common variable immunodeficiency. Study conclusions and caveats: Patient heterogeneity in the CVID cohort limited correlations between repertoire features and clinical complications. Fewer deletions and N-nucleotide insertions were reportedly seen in common variable immunodeficiency TCR beta sequences.

CVID subjects were neither ill nor on immunomodulatory or immunosuppressive medication at sampling. Sequences were obtained from peripheral blood mononuclear cells. This TCR came from a human donor with common variable immunodeficiency. V and J are TRBV7-2 and TRBJ1-1; weak D call: TRBD1 (6 bases). CDR3 loop: CASSLMGALNTEAFF. The part of the CDR3 DNA that was read is TGTGCCAGCAGCCTGATGGGGGCTTTGAACACTGAA.